This T cell receptor beta chain was retrieved from a study of lymphopenia after photon versus proton radiotherapy (dated by TCRdb to 2018 to 2020). Turning to the overall study: The immunological effects of photon versus proton radiation therapy were compared in patients with gastrointestinal tumors who developed high-grade lymphopenia. The roughly 20 patients in the cohort had gastrointestinal tumors, were treated with either photon or proton therapy, and subsequently developed lymphopenia. The goal of the study was to describe how the two radiation modalities differ in their effects on the immune system.

Points the paper makes about the study in general: Once the lymphocyte count had reached its nadir, the repertoires of photon-treated patients showed oligoclonal expansion, particularly of CD8+ Temra cells, and this expansion drove the decline in diversity. During treatment, patients who received photon therapy lost naive T cells and TCR diversity and gained effector/memory populations, whereas patients who received proton therapy remained relatively stable. Across the cohort, a larger post-nadir drop in TCR diversity was inversely correlated with overall survival time among patients who died. The authors looked at the survival association only in patients who died, and they framed better survival with proton therapy as a possibility rather than a demonstrated result.

As concerns this clone: Its antigen remains undetermined. No base quality values were provided; no much bigger clone lies one nucleotide off.

The CDR3 sequence holds 14 residues, the cysteine and phenylalanine included. The kept DNA is CDR3 alone, 42 bases in frame from the first base. Taken from the germline V gene, the CDR1 and CDR2 loops are MNHNS and SASEGT. V is shortened by 3 bases, J by 5 bases, and the region joining them spans 11 bases. Receptor libraries were prepared by the immunoSEQ multiplex PCR assay. Deep sequencing of rearranged TCR beta loci, alongside multiparametric flow cytometry, was used to profile T cell repertoires. TCRdb mirrors the immuneACCESS table, restricted to in-frame sequences. Some clones are absent from its copies; in checked studies, under half trace to an unresolved V gene, and the reason for the others is unknown. The sample contains 55,000 to 85,000 clones, around 90% of them found a single time. Approximately 2.1% of the sample comes from the top ten.

The input for sequencing was peripheral blood, taken from a patient treated with photon-based radiotherapy. The TCR sequence derives from a woman aged 40 to 49 with cholangiocarcinoma. The rearranged segments are TRBV6-1 and TRBJ1-5; a weak D assignment points to TRBD1 (6 bases agree). The CDR3 region has the sequence CASSDGTQYQPQHF. DNA sequence: TGTGCCAGCAGTGACGGGACACAATATCAGCCCCAGCATTTT.